The 11 T cell receptor beta chains given below trace back to one sample, sequenced in a study of blood T cell repertoires in COVID-19. This table comes from immunoSEQ multiplex PCR, and its TCRdb copy is limited to in-frame clones, with some not included. Of about 360,000 clones in the sample, about 87% were seen once. Sequencing was done on a sample of peripheral blood. Receptors were obtained from a human donor in a cohort sampled during active COVID-19.

This chain connects TRBV6-5 to TRBJ2-5, with a tentative D call TRBD1 (6 bases). The CDR3 consists of 16 residues. Trimming shortened V by 2 bases and J by 1 base, and 14 bases separated the two germline ends. Germline values: CDR1 MNHEY, CDR2 SVGAGI. In DNA form, the CDR3 reads TGTGCCAGCAGTTACGCGGGCGACAGGCTCCAAGAGACCCAGTACTTC. This codes for CASSYAGDRLQETQYF.

This rearrangement joins TRBV18 to TRBJ2-2, with a weak D call TRBD1 (5 bases). Germline V gene data show CDR1 as KGHSH and CDR2 as LQKENI. V gave up 3 bases and J gave up 1 base, with 9 bases separating them. The CDR3 covers 15 residues. This CDR3 reads CASSPLRGNTGELFF. The CDR3 DNA reads TGTGCCAGCTCACCCCTAAGGGGGAACACCGGGGAGCTGTTTTTT.

The chain links TRBV15 to TRBJ2-1, with 16 bases lining up with TRBD2. CDR3 length equals 19 residues. V shed 4 bases, J shed 3 bases, and the junction held 9 bases outside the gene matches. Germline V CDR1 and CDR2: LNHNV, YYDKDF (reference sequence). This CDR3 is CATSTTGTSGGACYNEQFF. The CDR3 DNA sequence: TGTGCCACCAGCACAACCGGGACTAGCGGGGGGGCCTGCTACAATGAGCAGTTCTTC.

The chain carries TRBV6-5 and TRBJ2-1; the D gene is possibly TRBD2 (6 bases). The CDR3 loop spans 15 amino acids. The ends were cut back, 7 bases at V and 1 base at J, with 14 bases in the middle. Germline-derived CDR1 and CDR2 are MNHEY and SVGAGI. This chain's CDR3 is CASTGTLGSYNEQFF. In DNA form, the CDR3 reads TGTGCCAGCACCGGGACTTTGGGGTCCTACAATGAGCAGTTCTTC.

The rearrangement links TRBV6-5 to TRBJ2-7, with D possibly matching TRBD2 (5 bases). The V gene lost 2 bases and the J gene lost 2 bases, with 13 bases spanning the gap. The CDR3 runs to 15 residues. Germline values: CDR1 MNHEY, CDR2 SVGAGI. Here the CDR3 DNA reads TGTGCCAGCAGTTACGGGAGCAGCTTCCCCTACGAGCAGTACTTC. Translation gives CASSYGSSFPYEQYF.

V usage is TRBV6-5 and J usage is TRBJ1-1, with D maybe TRBD1 (5 bases). The CDR3 covers 12 residues. V shed 7 bases and J shed 7 bases, with 13 bases lying between them. Per germline, CDR1 MNHEY and CDR2 SVGAGI. The CDR3 loop is CASTLGGREAFF. The CDR3 nucleotides read TGTGCCAGCACCCTGGGGGGACGTGAAGCTTTCTTT.

The chain employs TRBV4-1 and TRBJ2-1; the match to TRBD2 covers 11 bases. With V trimmed by 3 bases and J by 2 bases, 0 bases remained unmatched. This CDR3 has 15 amino acids. The germline gives CDR1 MGHRA, CDR2 YSYEKL. The CDR3 region is CASSQTSGTYNEQFF. In DNA, the CDR3 is TGCGCCAGCAGCCAGACTAGCGGGACCTACAATGAGCAGTTCTTC.

This clone has only a few counts. This sequence joins TRBV5-1 and TRBJ2-3; D is possibly TRBD2 (6 bases). The CDR3 totals 16 residues. CDR1 is SGHRS, CDR2 YFSETQ, per germline. V shed 0 bases and J shed 0 bases, with 11 bases lying between them. The CDR3 loop reads CASSLVASASTDTQYF. The CDR3, as DNA: TGCGCCAGCAGCTTGGTGGCTAGCGCAAGCACAGATACGCAGTATTTT. Full variable domain (remainder filled in from reference TRBV5-1 and TRBJ2-3): KAGVTQTPRYLIKTRGQQVTLSCSPISGHRSVSWYQQTPGQGLQFLFEYFSETQRNKGNFPGRFSGRQFSNSRSEMNVSTLELGDSALYLCASSLVASASTDTQYFGPGTRLTVL.

The CDR3 nucleotides are TGCAGCGTTGGCTTCGGGACAGGGGGCTCTGGAAACACCATATATTTT. The encoded protein is CSVGFGTGGSGNTIYF. The chain combines TRBV29-1 with TRBJ1-3; 11 bases line up with TRBD1. Germline lookup yields CDR1 SQVTM and CDR2 ANQGSEA. The CDR3 runs to 16 residues. V shed 4 bases and J 0 bases; nucleotides not matched to a gene: 5.

The J gene is TRBJ1-2, the V gene TRBV6-5, with D perhaps matching TRBD1 (5 bases). Between the trimmed V and J ends, which lost 4 bases and 7 bases, there was a span of 13 bases. Germline CDR1 MNHEY, CDR2 SVGAGI. The CDR3 consists of 13 residues. The CDR3 spells CASSSDRRAGYTF. The CDR3 coding sequence is TGTGCCAGCAGTTCCGACCGCAGGGCTGGCTACACCTTC.

The chain joins TRBV20-1 to TRBJ1-3; unclear D gene. This CDR3 is 11 amino acids long. Trimming left V 0 bases short and J 11 bases short, with 8 bases between. Germline V gene sequence: CDR1 DFQATT, CDR2 SNEGSKA (reference sequence). CDR3 sequence reads: CSARDSWAIYF. CDR3 in DNA: TGCAGTGCTAGAGATAGCTGGGCCATATATTTT.